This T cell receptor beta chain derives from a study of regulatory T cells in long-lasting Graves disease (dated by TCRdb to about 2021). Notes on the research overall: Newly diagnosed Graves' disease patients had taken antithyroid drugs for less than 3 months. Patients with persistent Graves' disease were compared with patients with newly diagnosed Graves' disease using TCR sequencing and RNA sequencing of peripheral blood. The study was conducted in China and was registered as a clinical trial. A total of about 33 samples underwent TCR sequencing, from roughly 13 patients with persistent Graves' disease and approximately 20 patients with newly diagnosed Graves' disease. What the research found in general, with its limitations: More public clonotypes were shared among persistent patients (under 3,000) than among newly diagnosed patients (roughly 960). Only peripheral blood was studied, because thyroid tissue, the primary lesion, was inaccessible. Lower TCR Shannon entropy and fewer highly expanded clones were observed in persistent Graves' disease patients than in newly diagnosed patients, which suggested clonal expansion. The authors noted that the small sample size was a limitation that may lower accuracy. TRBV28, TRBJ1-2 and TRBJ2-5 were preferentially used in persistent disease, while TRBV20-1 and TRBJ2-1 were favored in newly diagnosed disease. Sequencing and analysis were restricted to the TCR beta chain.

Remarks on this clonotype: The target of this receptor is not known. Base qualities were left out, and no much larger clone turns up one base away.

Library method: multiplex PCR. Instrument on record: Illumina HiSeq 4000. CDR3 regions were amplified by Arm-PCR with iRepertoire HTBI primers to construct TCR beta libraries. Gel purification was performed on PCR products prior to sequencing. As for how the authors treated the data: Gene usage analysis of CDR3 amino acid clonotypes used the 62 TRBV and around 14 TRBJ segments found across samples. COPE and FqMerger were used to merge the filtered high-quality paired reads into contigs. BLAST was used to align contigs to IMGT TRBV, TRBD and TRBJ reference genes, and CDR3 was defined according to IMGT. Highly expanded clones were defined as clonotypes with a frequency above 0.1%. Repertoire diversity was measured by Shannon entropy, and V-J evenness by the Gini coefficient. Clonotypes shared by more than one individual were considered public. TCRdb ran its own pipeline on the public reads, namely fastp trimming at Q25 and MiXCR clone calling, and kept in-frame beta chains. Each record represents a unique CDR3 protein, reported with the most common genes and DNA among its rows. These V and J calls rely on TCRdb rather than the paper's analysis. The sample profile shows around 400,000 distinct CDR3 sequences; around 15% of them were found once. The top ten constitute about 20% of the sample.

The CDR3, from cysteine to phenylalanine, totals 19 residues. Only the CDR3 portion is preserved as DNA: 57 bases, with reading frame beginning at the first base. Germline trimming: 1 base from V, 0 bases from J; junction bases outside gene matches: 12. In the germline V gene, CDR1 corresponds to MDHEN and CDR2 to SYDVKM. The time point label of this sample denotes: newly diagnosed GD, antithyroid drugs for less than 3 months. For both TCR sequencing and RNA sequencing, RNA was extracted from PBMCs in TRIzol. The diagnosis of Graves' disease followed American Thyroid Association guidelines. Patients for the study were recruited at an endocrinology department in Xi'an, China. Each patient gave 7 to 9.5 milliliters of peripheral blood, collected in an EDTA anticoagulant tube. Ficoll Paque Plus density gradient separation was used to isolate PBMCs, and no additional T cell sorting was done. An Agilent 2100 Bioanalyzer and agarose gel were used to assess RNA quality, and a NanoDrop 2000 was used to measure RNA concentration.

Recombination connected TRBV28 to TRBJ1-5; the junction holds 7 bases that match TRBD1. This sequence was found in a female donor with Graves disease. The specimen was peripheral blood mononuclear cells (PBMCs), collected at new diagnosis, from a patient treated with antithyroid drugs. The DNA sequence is TGTGCCAGCAGTTTATCTCCCGGGACAGCACGATATAGCAATCAGCCCCAGCATTTT. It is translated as CASSLSPGTARYSNQPQHF.